These T cell receptor beta chains were read from a single sample in a study of immune evolution from preneoplasia to lung adenocarcinoma. Profiled with immunoSEQ multiplex PCR; TCRdb holds only in-frame clones, not every one. Of around 9,900 clones listed, around nine tenths were seen once; the top ten hold nearly 3%. Sequenced material: FFPE invasive lung adenocarcinoma tissue. Receptors originate from a person between 70 and 80 years old with invasive lung adenocarcinoma. Some clones in this sample may be carry-over from other donors' samples. Each CDR3 is given with its conserved first and last residue.

cdr3_length,v_call,cdr3_aa
15,TRBV6-5,CASRQGQAPSYEQYF
14,TRBV28,CASSPVGGGYGYTF
16,TRBV27,CASSFQGGGMNTEAFF
15,TRBV19,CASSIMPGQNTEAFF
16,TRBV27,CASSLSHPAFYNEQFF
15,TRBV18,CASSNRQGRGETQYF
17,TRBV5-1,CASSFMGARGVYNEQFF
14,TRBV6-5,CASSSPAGSTEAFF
15,TRBV28,CASSLSLQAYNKQFF
15,TRBV18,CASSGRTGGEETQYF
9,TRBV6-4,CASSDEAFF
13,TRBV9,CASSVGVDGEQYF
16,TRBV11-2,CASSLSRGGKQETQYF
15,TRBV6-5,CASSYQGWMNTEAFF
15,TRBV4-1,CASSQGPPSTDTQYF
13,TRBV18,CASSPGGEDGYTF
14,TRBV6-5,CASSRSSGVETQYF
13,TRBV27,CASGLIGTDTQYF
18,TRBV5-1,CASSLFYGGTGVLEEQYF
11,TRBV30,CAWGQGYEQYF
13,TRBV30,CAWKDRGNQPQHF
15,TRBV2,CASSGLAVNTGELFF
13,TRBV29-1,CSAGEDRNYGYTF
12,TRBV11-1,CATSGDYYEQYF
14,TRBV28,CASSPTVTGDGYTF
14,TRBV2,CASSERGERTEAFF
14,TRBV4-1,CASSLSGSSYEQYF
16,TRBV7-9,CASSPPRGQESYGYTF
14,TRBV2,CASSQQGGNTEAFF
13,TRBV18,CASSRTDQETQYF
15,TRBV2,CASSRLGTGHETQYF
13,TRBV4-2,CASSPEGGDTQYF
11,TRBV20-1,CSAGQGDWQYF
13,TRBV2,CASSEPRSTEAFF
18,TRBV5-4,CASSGARGLLSPTDTQYF
15,TRBV11-2,CASSLAGSLSYEQYF
12,TRBV28,CASAGQGKEYTF
17,TRBV5-4,CASSLAGRLPYQETQYF
14,TRBV9,CASSVGAGNEKLFF
14,TRBV7-8,CASSGQGGVTEAFF